Below are 22 T cell receptor beta chains sequenced from a single sample in a study of blood T cells in healthy people across ages. Primed by a sample-barcoded 5' primer and a J-beta primer mix, a second PCR proceeded for roughly 6 to 12 cycles. MiXCR, run by TCRdb on the 5' RACE reads, gives a single entry per CDR3 protein. The sample lists 270,000 or so distinct CDR3 sequences, around 30% seen once, with 29% in the top ten. What was sequenced was blood. These receptor sequences come from a woman in her seventies in good health.

There are a few counts of this clonotype. This chain joins TRBV6-5 and TRBJ2-7, with D maybe TRBD2 (5 bases). V shed 0 bases and J shed 1 base, with 7 bases lying between them. Germline CDR1 is MNHEY and CDR2 is SVGAGI. The CDR3 runs 14 residues. The CDR3 loop reads CASSYSSGSYEQYF. The CDR3 DNA follows: TGTGCCAGCAGTTACTCGTCGGGGTCCTACGAGCAGTACTTC.

The chain uses TRBV27 and TRBJ2-7, with 7 bases identical to TRBD1. The trim removed 8 bases at V and 2 bases at J, leaving 6 bases unmatched. The CDR3 is made up of 13 amino acids. Per germline, CDR1 MNHEY and CDR2 SMNVEV (reference sequence). The CDR3 loop reads CASAQGSTYEQYF. The CDR3 DNA reads as TGTGCCAGCGCACAGGGGTCAACCTACGAGCAGTACTTC.

The chain recombines TRBV11-2 with TRBJ1-1; D is perhaps TRBD1 (6 bases). The CDR3 loop spans 16 amino acids. Trimming took 7 bases from V and 5 from J, leaving 23 bases between them. Germline V lookup: CDR1 SGHAT, CDR2 FQNNGV. Written as DNA, the CDR3 is TGTGCCAGCACCCCTGGTCTCGGGGGCGCTTGGACTGAAGCTTTCTTT. Translated, it gives CASTPGLGGAWTEAFF.

V usage is TRBV5-1 and J usage is TRBJ2-7; D possibly corresponds to TRBD1 (7 bases). Germline V lookup: CDR1 SGHRS, CDR2 YFSETQ. V lost 4 bases and J 1 base, leaving 18 bases between the germline ends. The CDR3 sequence is 16 residues long. DNA for the CDR3: TGCGCCAGCAGCCCGAGGGGGCGGGACTCTTCCTACGAGCAGTACTTC. Translating gives CASSPRGRDSSYEQYF.

This clonotype has only a few counts. The rearrangement uses TRBV20-1 and TRBJ2-5, with 13 bases matching TRBD2. The DNA end is more similar to TRBJ2-1, so the J call may be wrong. This CDR3 contains 19 residues. CDR1 is DFQATT, CDR2 SNEGSKA, per germline (reference sequence). The CDR3: CSATQSGTSGISRIDEQFF. In DNA form, the CDR3 reads TGCAGTGCGACTCAATCCGGGACTAGCGGGATTTCGAGGATCGATGAGCAGTTCTTC.

This clonotype was found a few times. The CDR3 bases are TGCGCCAGCAGCCAAAGCTTTACAAGGGGGACAAAGGGGACCGAGCAGTACTTC. This sequence encodes CASSQSFTRGTKGTEQYF. This chain links TRBV4-1 with TRBJ2-7; D is perhaps TRBD1 (6 bases). CDR1 and CDR2 from the germline V gene are MGHRA and YSYEKL. The V end was cut by 2 bases, the J end by 6 bases, with 26 bases between. CDR3 length equals 18 residues.

The chain joins TRBV6-2 or TRBV6-3 to TRBJ2-1; TRBD2 is a possible D gene (5 bases). From germline, CDR1 is MNHEY and CDR2 SVGEGT. This CDR3 is 13 amino acids long. Trimming removed 8 bases from V and 0 bases from J, with 8 bases in between. The DNA of the CDR3 is TGTGCCAGCTCTGCGGGCTCCTACAATGAGCAGTTCTTC. This translates into CASSAGSYNEQFF.

The chain uses TRBV20-1 and TRBJ1-1; D possibly corresponds to TRBD1 (5 bases). With 3 bases removed from V and 7 bases from J, the gap between germline ends came to 15 bases. The CDR3 extends over 13 amino acids. CDR1 is DFQATT and CDR2 is SNEGSKA in the germline V gene (reference sequence). DNA for the CDR3: TGCAGTGCTAGTGTCGGGGAAACAGGTGAAGCTTTCTTT. Amino acid sequence: CSASVGETGEAFF.

There are a few counts of this clonotype. The chain uses TRBV7-2 and TRBJ2-1, with 12 bases lining up with TRBD2. Looked up from germline, CDR1 is SGHTA and CDR2 is FQGNSA. The CDR3 runs to 14 residues. The junction had 6 bases not matched to a gene; V was cut back by 6 bases and J by 9 bases. Written as DNA, the CDR3 is TGTGCCAGCAGACCCACTAGCGGGAGGAGTGAGCAGTTCTTC. Its translation is CASRPTSGRSEQFF.

This chain uses TRBV18 with TRBJ2-3; 8 nucleotides line up with TRBD1. CDR3 length: 14 residues. V trimming: 8 bases; J trimming: 5 bases; junction bases outside the gene matches: 9. In germline, CDR1 is KGHSH, CDR2 LQKENI. Here the CDR3 DNA reads TGTGCCAGCAAGGGACAGGCCGGAGGAGATACGCAGTATTTT. Translating gives CASKGQAGGDTQYF.

This clonotype was recorded a few times. J is TRBJ1-1 and V is TRBV27, with D maybe TRBD1 (6 bases). Trimming left V 6 bases short and J 1 base short, with 21 bases between. Germline CDR1 MNHEY, CDR2 SMNVEV (reference sequence). This CDR3 comprises 17 residues. The DNA of the CDR3 is TGTGCCAGCAGCTCGACAGGAGCACGGAGAGGGAACACTGAAGCTTTCTTT. It encodes CASSSTGARRGNTEAFF.

V and J are TRBV20-1 and TRBJ2-3; TRBD2 matches 10 bases. Germline CDR1 is DFQATT and CDR2 is SNEGSKA (reference sequence). This CDR3 region has 15 residues. The V segment lost 2 bases and the J segment 4 bases; nucleotides outside the gene matches: 6. For the CDR3, the DNA is TGCAGTGCTAGACGTCTAGCGGGAGTAGCAGATACGCAGTATTTT. Translating gives CSARRLAGVADTQYF.

This clonotype was recorded many times. The chain couples TRBV29-1 to TRBJ2-5, with 7 bases fitting TRBD1. V lost 8 bases to trimming and J lost 5 bases; unmatched junction nucleotides: 14. The germline V gene has CDR1 SQVTM and CDR2 ANQGSEA. This CDR3 spans 14 amino acids. CDR3 coding DNA: TGCAGCATCCGACAGGGTGTTTCTCGGGAGACCCAGTACTTC. This gives the protein CSIRQGVSRETQYF.

The chain carries TRBV2 and TRBJ2-2; possibly TRBD2 for D (6 bases). Germline CDR1 reads SNHLY; CDR2 reads FYNNEI. Trimming pared 7 bases from V and 6 bases from J, leaving 15 bases between. The CDR3 covers 14 residues. CDR3 residues: CASKLGGASGELFF. CDR3 bases: TGTGCCAGCAAGTTGGGCGGGGCGTCCGGGGAGCTGTTTTTT.

This chain links TRBV28 with TRBJ1-5; the D is unclear. V lost 2 bases to trimming and J lost 1 base, with 9 bases between them. CDR3 length equals 15 residues. CDR1 is MDHEN and CDR2 is SYDVKM in the germline V gene. In nucleotides, the CDR3 is TGTGCCAGCAGTTTAGTTCAGACCAGCAATCAGCCCCAGCATTTT. Translated, it gives CASSLVQTSNQPQHF.

This clonotype appeared many times. The V call is TRBV20-1, the J call TRBJ2-7; D ambiguous. Trimming cost V 5 bases and J 4 bases, with 18 bases left between them. The CDR3 extends over 14 amino acids. Germline V gene sequence: CDR1 DFQATT, CDR2 SNEGSKA (reference sequence). The CDR3 DNA follows: TGCAGTGCTCCCGCCCACAGTATGGTGTACGAGCAGTACTTC. It encodes CSAPAHSMVYEQYF.

V and J are TRBV7-2 and TRBJ2-5, with 10 bases lining up with TRBD1. Matching the DNA end better, TRBJ2-7 makes the J call doubtful. Germline lookup yields CDR1 SGHTA and CDR2 FQGNSA. There are 14 residues in the CDR3. CDR3 amino acids: CASSTGTGDYEQYF. As DNA, the CDR3 is TGTGCCAGCAGCACCGGGACAGGGGACTACGAGCAGTACTTC.

The chain couples TRBV20-1 to TRBJ2-5; TRBD2 matches 7 bases. V shed 5 bases and J 9 bases; nucleotides not matched to a gene: 18. CDR3 size: 15 residues. Germline values: CDR1 DFQATT, CDR2 SNEGSKA (reference sequence). CDR3 region: CSAWAAGDTIFAQYF. CDR3 coding DNA: TGCAGTGCTTGGGCGGCGGGAGATACAATTTTCGCCCAGTACTTC.

Many counts were recorded for this clonotype. V is TRBV4-2 and J is TRBJ2-7; D remains ambiguous. The CDR3 runs 15 residues. V was clipped by 4 bases and J by 5 bases, with 18 bases between them. Germline assignment: CDR1 LGHNA and CDR2 YNFKEQ. CDR3 protein: CASSPTRANSNEQYF. The CDR3 region has the DNA TGTGCCAGCAGCCCCACCCGGGCCAACTCGAACGAGCAGTACTTC.

This sequence joins TRBV5-5 and TRBJ1-2; 8 bases match TRBD1. CDR1 is SGHKS, CDR2 YYEKEE, per germline (reference sequence). This CDR3 spans 14 amino acids. The trim removed 3 bases at V and 7 bases at J, leaving 8 bases unmatched. CDR3 region: CASSSQQGVGGYTF. DNA of the CDR3: TGTGCCAGCAGCTCCCAACAGGGGGTGGGTGGCTACACCTTC.

The J gene is TRBJ2-6, the V gene TRBV15; the match to TRBD1 covers 9 bases. Unmatched junction bases numbered 9, after V lost 11 bases and J lost 4 bases. The CDR3 spans 15 residues. The germline V gene has CDR1 LNHNV and CDR2 YYDKDF (reference sequence). CDR3 DNA sequence: TGTGCCGTCGGGACAGGGAATAGCGGGGCCAACGTCCTGACTTTC. Protein: CAVGTGNSGANVLTF.

The chain is built from TRBV20-1 and TRBJ2-5; 7 bases line up with TRBD1. The germline CDR1 and CDR2 sequences are DFQATT and SNEGSKA (reference sequence). The CDR3 totals 12 residues. J was trimmed by 2 bases and V by 5 bases; bases with no gene match: 2. This chain's CDR3 is CSAPQGQETQYF. The CDR3 DNA is TGCAGTGCTCCACAGGGGCAAGAGACCCAGTACTTC.